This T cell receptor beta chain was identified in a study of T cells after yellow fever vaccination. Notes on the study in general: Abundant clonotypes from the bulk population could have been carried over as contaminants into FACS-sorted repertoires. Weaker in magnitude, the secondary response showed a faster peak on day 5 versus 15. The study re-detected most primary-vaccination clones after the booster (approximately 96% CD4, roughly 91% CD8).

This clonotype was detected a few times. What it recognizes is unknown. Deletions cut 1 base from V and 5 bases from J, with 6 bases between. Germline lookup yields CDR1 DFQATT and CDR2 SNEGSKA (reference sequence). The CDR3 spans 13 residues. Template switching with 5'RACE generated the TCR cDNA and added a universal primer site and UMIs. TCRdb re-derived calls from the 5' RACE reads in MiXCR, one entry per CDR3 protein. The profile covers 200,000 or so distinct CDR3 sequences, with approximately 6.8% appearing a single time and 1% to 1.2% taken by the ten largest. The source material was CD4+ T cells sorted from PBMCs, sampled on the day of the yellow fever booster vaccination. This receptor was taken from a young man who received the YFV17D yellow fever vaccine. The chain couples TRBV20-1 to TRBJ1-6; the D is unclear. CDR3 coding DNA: TGCAGTGCTAGAGCTCAGGATAATTCACCCCTCCACTTT. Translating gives CSARAQDNSPLHF.